Listed below are T cell receptor beta chains from one sample, sequenced in a study of cytomegalovirus exposure and HLA in healthy donors. Assay: immunoSEQ multiplex PCR; the TCRdb copy retains only in-frame clones and omits some. The sample holds approximately 80,000 clones. Input material: PBMCs. The receptors originated from a woman in her twenties or thirties in good health and CMV-seronegative. The CDR3 runs from the conserved cysteine through the conserved F or W. D genes are given only for firm matches.

D	V	J	DNA	CDR3
TRBD1	TRBV5-1	TRBJ2-7	TGCGCCAGCAGCTTGGAGGGACAGGGAGACCACGAGCAGTACTTC	CASSLEGQGDHEQYF
TRBD1	TRBV6-5	TRBJ1-4	TGTGCCAGCAGTTTAGAAGGGGGCACCGGAAAACTGTTTTTT	CASSLEGGTGKLFF
NA	TRBV5-1	TRBJ2-6	TGCGCCAGCAGCCCTAAATCTGGGGCCAACGTCCTGACTTTC	CASSPKSGANVLTF
TRBD1	TRBV30	TRBJ2-1	TGTGCCGGCACGACGGGACAGCGCTCCGACAATGAGCAGTTCTTC	CAGTTGQRSDNEQFF
NA	TRBV10-3	TRBJ1-6	TGTGCCGCCCAGGGGTACAATTCACCCCTCCACTTT	CAAQGYNSPLHF
NA	TRBV5-1	TRBJ2-7	TGCGCCAGCAGCTTCGAGGGGGTCAACTCCTACGAGCAGTACTTC	CASSFEGVNSYEQYF
NA	TRBV5-6	TRBJ2-7	TGTGCCAGCAGCTTGTTAGGGGCTGACGAGCAGTACTTC	CASSLLGADEQYF
TRBD2	TRBV6-6	TRBJ2-1	TGTGCCAGCAGCAATAGCGGGAGGCCCCACAATGAGCAGTTCTTC	CASSNSGRPHNEQFF
NA	TRBV7-9	TRBJ1-4	TGTGCCAGCAGCCGAGGGAGCTTAGAAAAACTGTTTTTT	CASSRGSLEKLFF
NA	TRBV4-2	TRBJ1-1	TGTGCCAGCAGCCAAGATGTTAGATCCAGCGACACTGAAGCTTTCTTT	CASSQDVRSSDTEAFF
NA	TRBV15	TRBJ2-3	TGTGCCACCAGCAGAGACCAGCCTCTTTCACTAGACCTTAGCACAGATACGCAGTATTTT	CATSRDQPLSLDLSTDTQYF
NA	TRBV30	TRBJ2-1	TGTGCCTGGAGTGTACGACTACCCAATGAGCAGTTCTTC	CAWSVRLPNEQFF
TRBD2	TRBV11-3	TRBJ2-7	TGTGCCAGCAGCCAAGCGGGGGGGCCGGAATACGAGCAGTACTTC	CASSQAGGPEYEQYF
NA	TRBV30	TRBJ1-6	TGTGCCTGGAGCGACGGGAATTCACCCCTCCACTTT	CAWSDGNSPLHF
NA	TRBV6-1	TRBJ2-7	TGTGCCACCGAACGGGCCTACGAGCAGTACTTC	CATERAYEQYF
NA	TRBV5-1	TRBJ2-5	TGCGCCAGCAGCTCCAGGGGAATCCAAGAGACCCAGTACTTC	CASSSRGIQETQYF
TRBD2	TRBV11-1	TRBJ2-3	TGTGCCAGCAGCTTAAGTTCTAGCGGGAGGGTGGATACGCAGTATTTT	CASSLSSSGRVDTQYF
TRBD2	TRBV6-1	TRBJ2-1	TGTGCCAGCAGTGAACTGGGGACTAAGTCCTACAATGAGCAGTTCTTC	CASSELGTKSYNEQFF